The T cell receptor (beta chain) described here comes from a study of blood T cell repertoires in COVID-19 (dated by TCRdb to about 2020). Broadly, across the study: Collaborator samples came from the United States, Italy and Spain and covered acute and convalescent phases of COVID-19. The prospective study material was composed of cDNA or gDNA derived from T cells, B-cell-depleted T cells, or PBMCs. Subjects who had been exposed to COVID-19, were actively infected with it, or had recovered from it provided the deeply sampled blood TCRbeta repertoires that made up the dataset. The repertoires were made available in a free public database intended to serve as a resource for research on the immune response to SARS-CoV-2. Samples came from the ongoing ImmuneRACE study (first 160 participants) plus 1,254 subjects from 6 global collaborators. Sample metadata almost always included a de-identified subject ID, COVID-19 status, age in years and sex. Where HLA class I and class II types were available, the types were taken from metadata supplied by the sample provider, not from assay-based typing. What the authors observed across the whole study: The amount of clinical and demographic metadata varied by source and participant and was provided uncurated.

Points on this clone: This clone's antigen is unknown. No base qualities exist here, and no much larger clone lies one base off it.

The immunoSEQ Assay, a bias-controlled multiplex PCR, was used to amplify TCRbeta CDR3 regions from genomic DNA. On the authors' methods: Nucleated cell counts per sample were estimated from amplification of reference gene primers within the assay. Sequence reads were collapsed and filtered to measure the absolute abundance of every unique TCRbeta CDR3 rearrangement. For each sample, productive Simpson clonality was calculated as the square root of Simpson's diversity index across productive rearrangements. TCRdb retrieved this table from immuneACCESS and kept in-frame rearrangements only. Not all clones are present; in checked studies, unresolved V genes account for under half, and no reason is known for the remainder. V and J calls and clone size are as listed in that table; D and trimming were resolved from the DNA. This sample comprises 120,000 to 150,000 clones, approximately 90% of them detected only once. The ten largest clones represent 11% of the sample.

As encoded in the germline V gene (reference sequence), CDR1 is MNHNY while CDR2 is SVGAGI. Spanning cysteine to phenylalanine, the CDR3 consists of 13 amino acids. The only DNA kept is the CDR3, 39 bases in frame from the first base. V loses 10 bases of germline sequence and J loses 4 bases, and the interval between the two ends is 13 bases. The collaborating institutions used their own protocols to collect whole blood in K2EDTA tubes. For TCRbeta analysis, collaborators shipped samples in one of three forms: frozen whole blood, isolated PBMCs, or DNA extracted from either of those sample types. The chain is made from TRBV6-6 and TRBJ2-2; the D gene is possibly TRBD2, with 5 bases matching. The source is a woman over 75 with acute or convalescent COVID-19. The source material was peripheral blood. In nucleotide form, the sequence is TGTGCCACCCACCTTACTAGCACCGGGGAGCTGTTTTTT. This codes for CATHLTSTGELFF.